The 15 T cell receptor beta chains below were found in one sample sequenced in a study of CD8+CD57+ T cells in acquired aplastic anemia. Sequencing involved patients with CD8+CD57+ cell expansion previously shown by flow cytometry. It was genomic DNA that served as the template for profiling TCR beta VDJ and CDR3. Via MiXCR, TCRdb re-called the reads, giving one row per CDR3 protein. This table has a few hundred thousand distinct CDR3 sequences, 45% to 65% appearing once. Sequencing was carried out using sorted CD4+, CD8+, or CD8+CD57+ T cells (not recorded which) from PBMCs. All receptors come from a human donor with aplastic anemia.

About this clonotype: The final CDR3 position lacks the conserved phenylalanine or tryptophan, pointing to a likely read error. No DNA is shown, since the ends of the CDR3 on it are uncertain; the CDR3 is the one TCRdb lists. V gene TRBV7-8 combines with J gene TRBJ1-3. The CDR3 spans 14 amino acids, including both terminal residues. The germline gives CDR1 SGHVS, CDR2 FQNEAQ. The CDR3 sequence is CASSFGTGLAGGTT.

Notes on this clonotype: One end of the junction does not line up with germline, which may come from a read error. The gene calls are TRBV20-1 and TRBJ2-7; 7 bases align to TRBD1. The germline V gene encodes CDR1 DFQATT and CDR2 SNEGSKA (reference sequence). This CDR3 is built from 14 residues. This chain's CDR3 is CSARPGQSSYGQHF. CDR3 nucleotides: TGCAGTGCTAGGCCGGGACAGAGCTCCTACGGGCAGCACTTC.

The gene calls are TRBV10-2 and TRBJ2-2; D may be TRBD1 (5 bases). V was shortened by 9 bases and J by 1 base, with 18 bases between the two germline ends. This CDR3 is built from 16 residues. Germline-derived CDR1 and CDR2 are WSHSY and SAAADI. The CDR3 sequence: CASQLTGLKNTGELFF. The CDR3 coding sequence is TGCGCCAGTCAACTCACAGGTTTGAAGAACACCGGGGAGCTGTTTTTT.

In this sample, this clonotype turned up many times. J is TRBJ1-1 and V is TRBV10-1; no clear D. This CDR3 contains 13 residues. Trimming removed 6 bases at V and 0 bases at J, with 8 bases between. Germline CDR1 and CDR2: WNHNN and SYGVQD (reference sequence). CDR3 DNA: TGCGCCAGCAGCTCTCAAATGAACACTGAAGCTTTCTTT. This sequence encodes CASSSQMNTEAFF.

This chain uses TRBV5-4 with TRBJ2-1; perhaps TRBD1 as D (5 bases). CDR3 length equals 14 residues. Looked up from germline, CDR1 is SGHNT and CDR2 is YYREEE (reference sequence). V lost 0 bases, J lost 6 bases, and 10 bases lay in between. The CDR3 DNA follows: TGTGCCAGCAGCTTGGCTGGAAGGGGCAATGAGCAGTTCTTC. Translating it yields CASSLAGRGNEQFF.

CDR3 region: CASSPWDGGNTEAFF. Here the CDR3 DNA reads TGCGCCAGCAGCCCTTGGGACGGAGGGAACACTGAAGCTTTCTTT. J is TRBJ1-1 and V is TRBV4-1; possible D gene TRBD1, 5 bases. The germline gives CDR1 MGHRA, CDR2 YSYEKL. V shed 4 bases and J shed 1 base, with 13 bases lying between them. The CDR3 length is 15 residues.

The chain joins TRBV2 to TRBJ2-5; 8 nucleotides agree with TRBD1. With 6 bases clipped from V and 7 bases from J, the junction kept 4 bases outside the gene matches. There are 12 residues in the CDR3. Germline V gives CDR1 SNHLY, CDR2 FYNNEI. The CDR3 region is CASRQGGGTQYF. The CDR3 DNA follows: TGTGCCAGCAGACAGGGGGGAGGGACCCAGTACTTC.

The V and J genes are TRBV19 and TRBJ2-1; a possible D gene is TRBD2 (6 bases). Germline V lookup: CDR1 LNHDA, CDR2 SQIVND (reference sequence). The germline V and J ends were trimmed by 5 bases and 3 bases, with 20 bases remaining between them. This CDR3 is 17 amino acids long. DNA of the CDR3: TGTGCCAGTAGTGCAGATTTAGCGGAGCTAATCTACAATGAGCAGTTCTTC. Its translation is CASSADLAELIYNEQFF.

The chain is built from TRBV29-1 and TRBJ2-3, with TRBD2 identical over 10 bases. The CDR3 covers 17 residues. From germline, CDR1 is SQVTM and CDR2 ANQGSEA. Trimming at V came to 3 bases and at J to 1 base, leaving 10 bases not matched to a gene. The CDR3 reads CSVDGPAGGGGTDTQYF. Written as DNA, the CDR3 is TGCAGCGTTGATGGACCAGCGGGAGGGGGAGGCACAGATACGCAGTATTTT.

This clonotype came up many times. This chain uses TRBV6-1 with TRBJ1-4; unclear D gene. V was shortened by 2 bases and J by 8 bases, with 9 bases between the two germline ends. The V gene's germline CDR1 is MNHNS and CDR2 SASEGT. The CDR3 spans 13 residues. This CDR3 reads CASSEHLPEKLFF. CDR3 nucleotide sequence: TGTGCCAGCAGTGAACATCTACCAGAAAAACTGTTTTTT.

The chain has TRBV19 and TRBJ2-7; D is ambiguous. This CDR3 is 15 amino acids long. Germline loops: CDR1 LNHDA, CDR2 SQIVND (reference sequence). The V end lost 1 base, the J end lost 2 bases, and 12 bases lay between the germline ends. The CDR3 here is CASSIARRKTYEQYF. The CDR3 nucleotides are TGTGCCAGTAGTATAGCGAGACGGAAGACCTACGAGCAGTACTTC.

This sequence joins TRBV7-3 and TRBJ2-6, with D unresolved. Deletions cut 6 bases from V and 1 base from J, with 10 bases between. The V gene's germline CDR1 is SGHTA and CDR2 FQGTGA. This CDR3 is 15 amino acids long. CDR3 region: CASRASGSGANVLTF. As DNA, the CDR3 is TGTGCCAGCAGAGCATCAGGATCTGGGGCCAACGTCCTGACTTTC.

The CDR3 nucleotides read TGTGCCAGCAGCGTAGCAGGGGGGAGTAATGAGCAGTTCTTC. This translates into CASSVAGGSNEQFF. The chain joins TRBV9 to TRBJ2-1; a possible D gene is TRBD1 (7 bases). Germline lookup yields CDR1 SGDLS and CDR2 YYNGEE. The CDR3 is made up of 14 amino acids. With 0 bases removed from V and 7 bases from J, the gap between germline ends came to 11 bases. Combining the CDR3 with reference TRBV9 and TRBJ2-1 gives the whole variable domain DSGVTQTPKHLITATGQRVTLRCSPRSGDLSVYWYQQSLDQGLQFLIQYYNGEERAKGNILERFSAQQFPDLHSELNLSSLELGDSALYFCASSVAGGSNEQFFGPGTRLTVL.

This clonotype occurred many times. This chain links TRBV15 with TRBJ1-1; D might be TRBD1 (6 bases). CDR3 length: 14 residues. V was shortened by 7 bases and J by 1 base, with 13 bases between the two germline ends. Per germline, CDR1 LNHNV and CDR2 YYDKDF (reference sequence). The CDR3 reads CATKKDSRNTEAFF. The DNA of the CDR3 is TGTGCCACCAAGAAGGACAGCAGGAACACTGAAGCTTTCTTT.

This clonotype was observed at least ten times. This chain joins TRBV2 and TRBJ1-1; D gene ambiguous. This CDR3 is built from 13 residues. The germline CDR1 and CDR2 sequences are SNHLY and FYNNEI. Trimming took 7 bases from V and 10 from J, leaving 19 bases between them. The CDR3 here is CASNEETLRRAFF. The CDR3 bases are TGTGCCAGCAACGAGGAGACTCTGCGAAGAGCTTTCTTT.